One and the same sample provided the 2 T cell receptor beta chains below, sequenced in a study of cytomegalovirus exposure and HLA in healthy donors. Profiling relied on immunoSEQ multiplex PCR, and the TCRdb table lists in-frame clones only, not all of them. The sample consists of some 170,000 clones, 87% of them appearing once. Material: PBMCs. The source is a woman in her 30s in good health and CMV-seronegative.

V usage is TRBV19 and J usage is TRBJ2-4, with a weak D call TRBD1 (6 bases). The ends were cut back, 4 bases at V and 8 bases at J, with 12 bases in the middle. The CDR3 is 13 amino acids. Germline V gene lookup returns CDR1 LNHDA and CDR2 SQIVND (reference sequence). CDR3 sequence (DNA): TGTGCCAGTAGTACCCGGACAGAAGACATTCAGTACTTC. Protein sequence: CASSTRTEDIQYF.

V gene TRBV29-1 combines with J gene TRBJ2-7, with D maybe TRBD2 (7 bases). CDR1 SQVTM and CDR2 ANQGSEA come from the germline V gene. This CDR3 region has 15 residues. V was trimmed by 0 bases and J by 1 base, leaving 13 bases between them. CDR3 amino acids: CSVEEPGGPSYEQYF. CDR3 nucleotides: TGCAGCGTTGAAGAACCCGGGGGGCCATCCTACGAGCAGTACTTC.